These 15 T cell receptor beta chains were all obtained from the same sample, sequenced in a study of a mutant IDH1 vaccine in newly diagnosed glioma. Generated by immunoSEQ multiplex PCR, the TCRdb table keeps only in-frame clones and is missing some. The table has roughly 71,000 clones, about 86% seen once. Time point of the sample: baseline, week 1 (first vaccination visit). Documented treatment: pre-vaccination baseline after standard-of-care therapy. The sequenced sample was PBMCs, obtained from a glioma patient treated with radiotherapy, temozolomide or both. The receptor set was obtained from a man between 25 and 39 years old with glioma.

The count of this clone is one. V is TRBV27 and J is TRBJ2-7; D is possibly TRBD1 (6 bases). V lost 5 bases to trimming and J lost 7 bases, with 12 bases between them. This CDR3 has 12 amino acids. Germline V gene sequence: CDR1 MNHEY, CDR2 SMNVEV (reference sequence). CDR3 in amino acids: CASSTNREEQYF. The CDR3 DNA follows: TGTGCCAGCAGTACAAACAGGGAAGAGCAGTACTTC.

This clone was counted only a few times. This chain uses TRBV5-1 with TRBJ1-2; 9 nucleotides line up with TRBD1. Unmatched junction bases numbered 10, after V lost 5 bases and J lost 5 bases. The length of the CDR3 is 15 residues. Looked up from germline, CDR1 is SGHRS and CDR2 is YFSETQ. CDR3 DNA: TGCGCCAGCAGACAGTCACAGGGGGCAATTTATGGCTACACCTTC. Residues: CASRQSQGAIYGYTF.

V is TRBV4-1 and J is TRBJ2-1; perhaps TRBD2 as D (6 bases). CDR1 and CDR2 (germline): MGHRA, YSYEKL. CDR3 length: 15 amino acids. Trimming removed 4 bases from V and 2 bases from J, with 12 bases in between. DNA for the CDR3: TGCGCCAGCAGCCGTACTAGCTATACCTACAATGAGCAGTTCTTC. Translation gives CASSRTSYTYNEQFF.

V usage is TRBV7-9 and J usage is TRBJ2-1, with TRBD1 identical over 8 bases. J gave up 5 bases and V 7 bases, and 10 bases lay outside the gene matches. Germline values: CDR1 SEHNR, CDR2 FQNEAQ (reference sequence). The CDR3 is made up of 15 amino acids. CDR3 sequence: CASTLGQGSNNEQFF. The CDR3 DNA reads TGTGCCAGCACCCTAGGACAGGGAAGTAACAATGAGCAGTTCTTC.

The CDR3 loop is CASSIRDTQYF. For the CDR3, the DNA is TGTGCCAGCAGCATCCGAGATACGCAGTATTTT. J is TRBJ2-3 and V is TRBV11-2; no firm D call. CDR3 length: 11 amino acids. V gave up 5 bases and J gave up 5 bases, with 5 bases separating them. Germline V CDR1 and CDR2: SGHAT, FQNNGV.

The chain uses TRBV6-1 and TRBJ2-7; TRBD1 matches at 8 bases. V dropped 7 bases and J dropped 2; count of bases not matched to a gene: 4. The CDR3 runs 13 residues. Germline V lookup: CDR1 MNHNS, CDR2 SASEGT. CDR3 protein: CASKRQGTYEQYF. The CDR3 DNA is TGTGCCAGCAAGCGACAGGGGACCTACGAGCAGTACTTC.

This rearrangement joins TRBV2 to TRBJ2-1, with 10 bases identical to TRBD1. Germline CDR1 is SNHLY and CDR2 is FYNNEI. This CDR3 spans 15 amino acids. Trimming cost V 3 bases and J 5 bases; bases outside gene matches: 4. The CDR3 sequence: CASSDMGQGNNEQFF. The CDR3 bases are TGTGCCAGCAGTGATATGGGACAGGGGAACAATGAGCAGTTCTTC.

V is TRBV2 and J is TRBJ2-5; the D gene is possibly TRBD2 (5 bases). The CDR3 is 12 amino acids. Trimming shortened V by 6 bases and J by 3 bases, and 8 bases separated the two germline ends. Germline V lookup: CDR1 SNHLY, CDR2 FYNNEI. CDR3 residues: CASSRAEETQYF. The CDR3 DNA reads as TGTGCCAGCAGCCGAGCGGAAGAGACCCAGTACTTC.

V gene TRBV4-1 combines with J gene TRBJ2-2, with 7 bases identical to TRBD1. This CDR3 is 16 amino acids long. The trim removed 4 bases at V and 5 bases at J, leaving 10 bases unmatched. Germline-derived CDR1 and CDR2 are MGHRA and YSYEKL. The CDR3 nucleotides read TGCGCCAGCAGCCGAACCAGGGGGTCGGGGACCGGGGAGCTGTTTTTT. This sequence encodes CASSRTRGSGTGELFF.

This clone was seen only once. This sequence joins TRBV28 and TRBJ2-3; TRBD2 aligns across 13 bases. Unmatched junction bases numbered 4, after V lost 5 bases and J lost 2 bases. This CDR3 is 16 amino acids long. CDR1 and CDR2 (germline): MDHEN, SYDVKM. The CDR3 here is CASSTSGGAFTDTQYF. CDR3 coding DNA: TGTGCCAGCAGTACTAGCGGGGGGGCTTTCACAGATACGCAGTATTTT.

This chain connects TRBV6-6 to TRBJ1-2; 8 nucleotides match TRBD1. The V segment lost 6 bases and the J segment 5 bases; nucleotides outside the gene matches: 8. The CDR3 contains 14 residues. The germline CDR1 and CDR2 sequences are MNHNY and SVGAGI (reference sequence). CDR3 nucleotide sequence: TGTGCCAGCAGAAAGACAGGGGCCGGGTATGGCTACACCTTC. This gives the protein CASRKTGAGYGYTF.

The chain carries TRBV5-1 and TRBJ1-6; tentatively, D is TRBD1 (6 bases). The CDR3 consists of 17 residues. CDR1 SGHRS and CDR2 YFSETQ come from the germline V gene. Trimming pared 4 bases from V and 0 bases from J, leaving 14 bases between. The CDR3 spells CASSTGQPSSYNSPLHF. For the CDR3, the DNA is TGCGCCAGCAGCACAGGACAGCCAAGCTCCTATAATTCACCCCTCCACTTT.

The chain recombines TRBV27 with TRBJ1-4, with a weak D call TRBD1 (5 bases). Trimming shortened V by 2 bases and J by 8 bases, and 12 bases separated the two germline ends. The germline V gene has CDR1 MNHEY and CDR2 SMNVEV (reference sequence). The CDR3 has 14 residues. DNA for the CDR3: TGTGCCAGCAGTTTAGTGGGGGTTCGGGAAAAACTGTTTTTT. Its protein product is CASSLVGVREKLFF.

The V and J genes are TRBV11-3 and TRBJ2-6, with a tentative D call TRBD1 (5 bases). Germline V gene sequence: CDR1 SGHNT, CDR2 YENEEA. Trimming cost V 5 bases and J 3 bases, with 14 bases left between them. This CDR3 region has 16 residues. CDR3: CASSPERQGGANVLTF. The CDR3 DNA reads TGTGCCAGCAGCCCAGAACGGCAGGGTGGGGCCAACGTCCTGACTTTC.

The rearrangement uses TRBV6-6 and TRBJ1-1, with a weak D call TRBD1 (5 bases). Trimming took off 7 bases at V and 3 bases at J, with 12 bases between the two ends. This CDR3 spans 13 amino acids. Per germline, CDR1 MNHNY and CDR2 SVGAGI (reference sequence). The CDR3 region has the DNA TGTGCCAGCACCCCGGGACTTTACACTGAAGCTTTCTTT. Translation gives CASTPGLYTEAFF.